This T cell receptor (beta chain) was sequenced for a study of metastatic and nonmetastatic thyroid tumors. Study background: Comparison of repertoires was carried out across blood and tumor or nodule tissue from malignant and benign thyroid patients. Findings and limits, study-wide: TCR beta diversity was reportedly significantly higher in malignant thyroid tumors than benign nodules, in blood and tumor.

This clone is classed as medium-sized. The antigen is unknown. Other nucleotide sequences in the sample specify the same CDR3. This CDR3 comprises 13 residues. After removal of 4 bases from V and 4 bases from J, the junction contained 2 bases not matched to a gene. In the original workflow: The authors used CDR3 differences across clinicopathological groups to build a distant-metastasis classifier for papillary thyroid cancer. TCRdb re-clonotyped the PCR reads through MiXCR. The V and J calls were determined by TCRdb, not by the authors. The table has around 19,000 clones, around 15% seen once; the top ten hold less than 11%. All patients were treatment-naive before thyroid surgery.

V and J are TRBV12-3 or TRBV12-4 and TRBJ2-7, with 9 positions matching TRBD1. The sequence was obtained from a female donor with papillary thyroid cancer or a benign thyroid nodule (not recorded which). Some clones in this sample may be carry-over from other donors' samples. The sample consisted of tumor tissue. CDR3 sequence: CASSSGTGYEQYF. CDR3 DNA: TGTGCCAGCAGTTCCGGGACAGGGTACGAGCAGTACTTC.